The 10 T cell receptor beta chains presented below share a single source sample, sequenced in a study of stem cell transplantation in POMP-related autoinflammatory disease. Generated by immunoSEQ multiplex PCR, the TCRdb table keeps only in-frame clones and is missing some. The data show over a thousand clones, 75% to 85% seen once. Sequencing used CD4+ follicular helper T cells (Tfh) from PBMCs, obtained before stem cell transplantation. The source of these receptors is a human donor with POMP-related autoinflammation and immune dysregulation (PRAID).

CDR3 sequence reads: CASSFDARTYEQYF. The CDR3 DNA is TGCGCCAGCAGCTTTGATGCCAGGACGTACGAGCAGTACTTC. The rearrangement uses TRBV5-1 and TRBJ2-7; D gene ambiguous. The V and J ends lost 2 bases and 4 bases respectively, with 13 bases between them. The CDR3 has 14 residues. Germline assignment: CDR1 SGHRS and CDR2 YFSETQ.

V and J are TRBV7-2 and TRBJ1-6, with a possible D match to TRBD1 (6 bases). Looked up from germline, CDR1 is SGHTA and CDR2 is FQGNSA. The CDR3 is 15 amino acids. The V gene lost 4 bases and the J gene lost 10 bases, with 17 bases spanning the gap. As DNA, the CDR3 is TGTGCCAGCAGCTCGGGGGGGGCAGGGAGCTCACCCCTCCACTTT. This gives the protein CASSSGGAGSSPLHF.

This chain links TRBV5-1 with TRBJ2-5; 8 nucleotides align to TRBD1. CDR3 length: 14 residues. Losses at the gene ends were 1 base for V and 3 bases for J; bases not matched to a gene: 2. Germline lookup yields CDR1 SGHRS and CDR2 YFSETQ. The CDR3, as DNA: TGCGCCAGCAGCTTGCCAGGGGGCGAAGAGACCCAGTACTTC. This sequence encodes CASSLPGGEETQYF.

The CDR3 is CASSSTTYQETQYF. Here the CDR3 DNA reads TGTGCCAGCAGTTCCACTACGTACCAAGAGACCCAGTACTTC. V is TRBV6-5 and J is TRBJ2-5; D is undetermined. Germline CDR1 is MNHEY and CDR2 is SVGAGI. This CDR3 region has 14 residues. The V end was cut by 4 bases, the J end by 0 bases, with 9 bases between.

The CDR3 DNA reads as TGCGCCAGCTACCTTTTGGTCCCGACACGCAATGAGCAGTTCTTC. It specifies CASYLLVPTRNEQFF. The chain is built from TRBV23-1 and TRBJ2-1; D remains ambiguous. TRBV23-1 is marked as an open reading frame, function uncertain. The CDR3 has 15 amino acids. V was shortened by 8 bases and J by 6 bases, with 20 bases between the two germline ends.

The gene calls are TRBV18 and TRBJ1-1; D is possibly TRBD1 (5 bases). The CDR3 runs to 17 residues. The germline V gene has CDR1 KGHSH and CDR2 LQKENI. Trimming cost V 5 bases and J 1 base, with 20 bases left between them. CDR3 region: CASSAGRVGPRNTEAFF. CDR3 DNA sequence: TGTGCCAGCTCAGCAGGCAGGGTCGGACCTCGGAACACTGAAGCTTTCTTT.

The chain joins TRBV7-3 to TRBJ2-2, with TRBD2 identical over 10 bases. V gave up 5 bases and J gave up 0 bases; unmatched junction bases: 6. This CDR3 is 17 amino acids long. Per the germline V gene, CDR1 is SGHTA and CDR2 is FQGTGA. CDR3 nucleotides: TGTGCCAGCAGCCAGAGCGGGAGGGTTGCGAACACCGGGGAGCTGTTTTTT. Translated: CASSQSGRVANTGELFF.

CDR3 amino acids: CASSFWPGQETQYF. CDR3 in DNA: TGCGCCAGCAGCTTTTGGCCGGGGCAAGAGACCCAGTACTTC. This chain links TRBV5-1 with TRBJ2-5; weak D call: TRBD2 (5 bases). CDR3 length: 14 residues. Per germline, CDR1 SGHRS and CDR2 YFSETQ. Between the trimmed V and J ends, which lost 2 bases and 2 bases, there was a span of 10 bases.

The V gene is TRBV15, the J gene TRBJ2-5, with 8 bases fitting TRBD2. Germline V gene sequence: CDR1 LNHNV, CDR2 YYDKDF (reference sequence). The CDR3 has 15 amino acids. After removal of 0 bases from V and 1 base from J, the junction contained 1 base not matched to a gene. The CDR3 DNA sequence: TGTGCCACCAGCAGAGATAGCGGGGTCCAAGAGACCCAGTACTTC. This sequence encodes CATSRDSGVQETQYF.

The gene calls are TRBV7-2 and TRBJ2-1; 15 bases fit TRBD2. The length of the CDR3 is 18 residues. V lost 5 bases to trimming and J lost 1 base; unmatched junction nucleotides: 6. Germline V lookup: CDR1 SGHTA, CDR2 FQGNSA. CDR3 bases: TGTGCCAGCAGCCAAACCGGACTAGCGGGAGGGTCCTACAATGAGCAGTTCTTC. The encoded protein is CASSQTGLAGGSYNEQFF.